One sample yielded the 21 T cell receptor beta chains listed below, sequenced in a study of CD8+CD57+ T cells in acquired aplastic anemia. Investigators profiled TCR beta VDJ and CDR3 from genomic DNA template. TCRdb used MiXCR to reprocess the reads, holding one entry per CDR3 protein. The table has some 200,000 distinct CDR3 sequences, roughly 55% seen once. Sequencing input: sorted CD4+, CD8+, or CD8+CD57+ T cells (not recorded which) from PBMCs. The receptors shown here come from a human donor in good health.

This sequence joins TRBV7-3 and TRBJ1-1; D possibly corresponds to TRBD1 (5 bases). The CDR3 loop spans 14 amino acids. Germline V CDR1 and CDR2: SGHTA, FQGTGA. Trimming removed 6 bases at V and 1 base at J, with 12 bases between. Written as DNA, the CDR3 is TGTGCCAGCAGTTTGGAGAGGGGGAACACTGAAGCTTTCTTT. It translates to CASSLERGNTEAFF.

The rearrangement joins TRBV25-1 to TRBJ1-1, with 7 bases lining up with TRBD1. Germline V gives CDR1 MGHDK, CDR2 SYGVNS. Trimming at V came to 4 bases and at J to 7 bases, leaving 12 bases not matched to a gene. The CDR3 consists of 15 residues. CDR3 nucleotides: TGTGCCAGCAGTGTTTACAGGGGAGAAGGGAATGAAGCTTTCTTT. Amino acid sequence: CASSVYRGEGNEAFF.

V usage is TRBV24-1 and J usage is TRBJ1-2; D remains unclear. Looked up from germline, CDR1 is KGHDR and CDR2 is SFDVKD. The germline V and J ends were trimmed by 4 bases and 4 bases, with 12 bases remaining between them. The CDR3 sequence is 14 residues long. The DNA for the CDR3 is TGTGCCACCAGTGACAATTCGGAGACCTATGGCTACACCTTC. The encoded protein is CATSDNSETYGYTF.

This clonotype was seen a single time. Just one base apart from a much larger clone, this may be a read error. The chain combines TRBV6-1 with TRBJ2-7; D is uncertain. Trimming removed 2 bases at V and 7 bases at J, with 21 bases between. Germline values: CDR1 MNHNS, CDR2 SASEGT. There are 16 residues in the CDR3. In DNA form, the CDR3 reads TGTGCCAGCAGTGAAACTTTGACCGACCCTTCGAGGGAGCAGTACTTC. Protein: CASSETLTDPSREQYF.

This clonotype has a count of ten or more. This chain links TRBV20-1 with TRBJ2-7; a possible D gene is TRBD2 (6 bases). Trimming removed 0 bases at V and 2 bases at J, with 23 bases between. CDR1 and CDR2 from the germline V gene are DFQATT and SNEGSKA (reference sequence). CDR3 length: 18 residues. CDR3 residues: CSARDFGGVGQRAYEQYF. CDR3 in DNA: TGCAGTGCTAGAGATTTCGGGGGAGTCGGGCAAAGGGCCTACGAGCAGTACTTC.

This sequence joins TRBV10-3 and TRBJ2-7; possibly TRBD1 for D (6 bases). Germline assignment: CDR1 ENHRY and CDR2 SYGVKD. The germline V and J ends were trimmed by 8 bases and 2 bases, with 16 bases remaining between them. The CDR3 has 14 amino acids. The CDR3 DNA reads TGTGCCATCCTACGGGACATAGTCCCCTACGAGCAGTACTTC. As protein: CAILRDIVPYEQYF.

This clonotype occurred many times. The V gene is TRBV29-1, the J gene TRBJ2-1, with D perhaps given as TRBD1 or TRBD2 (5 bases each). Trimming stripped 5 bases from V and 8 bases from J, with 13 bases between. Germline CDR1 is SQVTM and CDR2 is ANQGSEA. The CDR3 contains 12 residues. CDR3 in DNA: TGCAGCGTTAGTCCCGGGGCCGATGAGCAGTTCTTC. As protein: CSVSPGADEQFF.

This clonotype was seen a single time. The rearrangement links TRBV7-3 to TRBJ1-1, with TRBD1 matching 9 bases. In germline, CDR1 is SGHTA, CDR2 FQGTGA. The CDR3 totals 15 residues. V was pared by 5 bases and J by 1 base, with 5 bases of the junction left unmatched. The DNA of the CDR3 is TGTGCCAGCAGCGGATCGACAGGGGGGAACACTGAAGCTTTCTTT. Its translation: CASSGSTGGNTEAFF.

The chain carries TRBV4-3 and TRBJ1-1, with D perhaps TRBD1 (5 bases). The CDR3 covers 15 residues. The germline V and J ends were trimmed by 4 bases and 4 bases, with 16 bases remaining between them. Germline V gene data show CDR1 as LGHNA and CDR2 as YSLEER. In DNA, the CDR3 is TGCGCCAGCAGCCTGATGAGGGGTGGTGGCACTGAAGCTTTCTTT. It codes for CASSLMRGGGTEAFF.

The V gene is TRBV5-4, the J gene TRBJ2-3, with TRBD2 matching over 7 bases. The CDR3 has 15 residues. V was clipped by 4 bases and J by 0 bases; unmatched bases: 5. The germline CDR1 and CDR2 sequences are SGHNT and YYREEE (reference sequence). CDR3 residues: CASSRTRGSTDTQYF. The CDR3 coding sequence is TGTGCCAGCAGCAGGACTAGAGGGAGCACAGATACGCAGTATTTT.

The table lists this clonotype with many counts. The CDR3 loop reads CASSGTDITSYEQYF. Written as DNA, the CDR3 is TGTGCCAGCAGTGGGACGGATATTACGTCCTACGAGCAGTACTTC. The rearrangement joins TRBV6-4 to TRBJ2-7, with D uncertain. The CDR3 runs to 15 residues. The V gene's germline CDR1 is MRHNA and CDR2 SNTAGT. V lost 4 bases, J lost 1 base, and 14 bases lay in between.

This clonotype turned up a few times. At one end, the junction sequence differs from germline, possibly due to a read error. In nucleotides, the CDR3 is TGTGCCAGCGGGAGACAGGGAATGAACACTGAAGCTTTC. It is translated as CASGRQGMNTEAF. This chain links TRBV19 with TRBJ2-6; TRBD1 is a possible D gene (7 bases). The CDR3 runs 13 residues. Germline-derived CDR1 and CDR2 are LNHDA and SQIVND (reference sequence).

The chain carries TRBV19 and TRBJ2-2, with unresolved D. CDR1 and CDR2 from the germline V gene are LNHDA and SQIVND (reference sequence). The CDR3 has 12 amino acids. V lost 0 bases and J lost 7, with 3 bases in between. DNA for the CDR3: TGTGCCAGTAGTATAGAGGACGGGGAGCTGTTTTTT. Translated: CASSIEDGELFF.

This clonotype was observed at least ten times. The genes are TRBV3-1 and TRBJ1-2; a possible D gene is TRBD1 (5 bases). Trimming took 4 bases from V and 5 from J, leaving 14 bases between them. Looked up from germline, CDR1 is LGHDT and CDR2 is YNNKEL (reference sequence). CDR3 size: 14 residues. The CDR3 coding sequence is TGTGCCAGCAGCCCTCCGGGAGGGGCGTATGGCTACACCTTC. Its protein product is CASSPPGGAYGYTF.

The chain uses TRBV7-9 and TRBJ1-2; 10 bases match TRBD1. Per germline, CDR1 SEHNR and CDR2 FQNEAQ (reference sequence). V lost 5 bases, J lost 7 bases, and 10 bases stayed unmatched. The CDR3 consists of 15 residues. CDR3 DNA sequence: TGTGCCAGCAGCGGCACCGGGACAGGGGAACGTGGCTACACCTTC. This gives the protein CASSGTGTGERGYTF.

This rearrangement joins TRBV7-9 to TRBJ2-7; D might be TRBD1 (6 bases). Germline V lookup: CDR1 SEHNR, CDR2 FQNEAQ (reference sequence). The CDR3 runs 13 residues. V shed 5 bases and J shed 0 bases, with 8 bases lying between them. The CDR3 region has the DNA TGTGCCAGCAGCAACAGGGCCTCCTACGAGCAGTACTTC. It codes for CASSNRASYEQYF.

V and J are TRBV6-1 and TRBJ1-2; no firm D call. This CDR3 is 14 amino acids long. From germline, CDR1 is MNHNS and CDR2 SASEGT. Trimming removed 7 bases at V and 8 bases at J, with 20 bases between. DNA for the CDR3: TGTGCCAGCACCAGGTACGAGGGAACTATGGGCTACACCTTC. Protein product: CASTRYEGTMGYTF.

V and J are TRBV6-6 and TRBJ2-7, with no clear D. The CDR3 is made up of 16 amino acids. CDR1 and CDR2 (germline): MNHNY, SVGAGI (reference sequence). Trimming removed 0 bases at V and 2 bases at J, with 14 bases between. In nucleotides, the CDR3 is TGTGCCAGCAGTTACTCGCCCACCTACTTAACCTACGAGCAGTACTTC. This gives the protein CASSYSPTYLTYEQYF.

The V call is TRBV19, the J call TRBJ2-3; TRBD1 agrees at 9 bases. Trimming cost V 6 bases and J 3 bases; bases outside gene matches: 10. The CDR3 runs to 16 residues. Germline V gene sequence: CDR1 LNHDA, CDR2 SQIVND (reference sequence). The CDR3 is CASSPWPGQGTDTQYF. The CDR3 nucleotides read TGTGCCAGTAGCCCATGGCCGGGACAGGGAACAGATACGCAGTATTTT.

The chain employs TRBV7-6 and TRBJ1-1; perhaps TRBD1 as D (6 bases). Germline CDR1 reads SGHVS; CDR2 reads FNYEAQ. Trimming cost V 3 bases and J 1 base, with 9 bases left between them. This CDR3 spans 14 amino acids. This CDR3 reads CASSLDSTNTEAFF. Here the CDR3 DNA reads TGTGCCAGCAGCTTGGACAGCACGAACACTGAAGCTTTCTTT.

Written as DNA, the CDR3 is TGCAGCGTTGCCCCGCACTCTAATCTTCGGGACACTGAAGCTTTCTTT. Amino acid sequence: CSVAPHSNLRDTEAFF. This rearrangement joins TRBV29-1 to TRBJ1-1, with unresolved D. CDR1 is SQVTM, CDR2 ANQGSEA, per germline. The CDR3 totals 16 residues. Trimming removed 4 bases from V and 3 bases from J, with 21 bases in between.